This T cell receptor beta chain derives from a study of T cells after posttransplantation cyclophosphamide. About this clone itself: The antigen is not known.

Cells defined as naive were viable CD3+CD4+ or CD3+CD8+ and CCR7+CD45RA+CD45RO-CD95-CD27+CD28+. Germline-derived CDR1 and CDR2 are MNHEY and SVGAGI. The CDR3 totals 16 residues. V was clipped by 0 bases and J by 1 base, with 10 bases between them. Findings of the study overall: After PTCy, TRB diversity resembled that of CNI/methotrexate controls.

Data came from immunoSEQ multiplex PCR; TCRdb stores just in-frame clones and leaves some out. Among more than 15,000 clones listed, roughly 94% were seen once. The source material was naive CD4+ T cells sorted from blood. This clonotype originated in a woman between 45 and 65 years old in good health and a related stem cell transplant donor. V and J are TRBV6-5 and TRBJ2-1; D call uncertain. The CDR3 sequence: CASSYSALESYNEQFF. The CDR3 nucleotides are TGTGCCAGCAGTTACTCGGCGCTGGAGTCCTACAATGAGCAGTTCTTC.